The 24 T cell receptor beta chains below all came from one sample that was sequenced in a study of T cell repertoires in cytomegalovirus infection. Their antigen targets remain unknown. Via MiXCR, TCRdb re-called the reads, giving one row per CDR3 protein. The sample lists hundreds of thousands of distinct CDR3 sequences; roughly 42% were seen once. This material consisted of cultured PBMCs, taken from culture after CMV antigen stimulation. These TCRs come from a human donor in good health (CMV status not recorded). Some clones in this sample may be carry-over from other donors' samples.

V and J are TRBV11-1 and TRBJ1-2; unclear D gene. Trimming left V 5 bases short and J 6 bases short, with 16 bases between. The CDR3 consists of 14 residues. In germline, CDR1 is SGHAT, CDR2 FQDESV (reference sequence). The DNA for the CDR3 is TGTGCCAGCAGCCCCGCTTCCCGGGGTGATGGCTACACCTTC. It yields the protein CASSPASRGDGYTF.

CDR3 residues: CASKLAGGLPYNEQFF. DNA of the CDR3: TGTGCCAGCAAGCTAGCGGGGGGACTTCCCTACAATGAGCAGTTCTTC. The chain combines TRBV6-1 with TRBJ2-1; 11 bases are a match to TRBD2. CDR1 is MNHNS, CDR2 SASEGT, per germline. The CDR3 runs to 16 residues. V shed 7 bases, J shed 2 bases, and the junction held 7 bases outside the gene matches.

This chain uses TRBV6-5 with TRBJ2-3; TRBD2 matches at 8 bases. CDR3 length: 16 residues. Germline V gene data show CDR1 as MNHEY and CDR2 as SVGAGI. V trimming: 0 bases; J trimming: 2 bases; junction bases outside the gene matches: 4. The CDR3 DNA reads TGTGCCAGCAGTTACTCGACGGGGGGGACCACAGATACGCAGTATTTT. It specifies CASSYSTGGTTDTQYF.

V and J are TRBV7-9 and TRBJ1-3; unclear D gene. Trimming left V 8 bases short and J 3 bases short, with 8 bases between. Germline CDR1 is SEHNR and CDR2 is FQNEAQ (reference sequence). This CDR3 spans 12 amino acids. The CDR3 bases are TGTGCCAGCGTCGGGGATGGAAACACCATATATTTT. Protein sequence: CASVGDGNTIYF.

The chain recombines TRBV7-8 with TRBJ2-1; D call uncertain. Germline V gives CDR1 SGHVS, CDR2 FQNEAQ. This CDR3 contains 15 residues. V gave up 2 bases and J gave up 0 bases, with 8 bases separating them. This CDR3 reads CASSLQGRSYNEQFF. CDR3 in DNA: TGTGCCAGCAGCTTACAAGGACGCTCCTACAATGAGCAGTTCTTC.

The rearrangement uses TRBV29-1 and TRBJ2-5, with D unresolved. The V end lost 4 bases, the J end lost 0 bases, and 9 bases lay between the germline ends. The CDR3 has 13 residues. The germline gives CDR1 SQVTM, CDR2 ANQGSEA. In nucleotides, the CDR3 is TGCAGCGTTGTCTTACGGAACCAAGAGACCCAGTACTTC. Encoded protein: CSVVLRNQETQYF. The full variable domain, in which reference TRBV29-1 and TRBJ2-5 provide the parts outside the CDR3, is SAVISQKPSRDICQRGTSLTIQCQVDSQVTMMFWYRQQPGQSLTLIATANQGSEATYESGFVIDKFPISRPNLTFSTLTVSNMSPEDSSIYLCSVVLRNQETQYFGPGTRLLVL.

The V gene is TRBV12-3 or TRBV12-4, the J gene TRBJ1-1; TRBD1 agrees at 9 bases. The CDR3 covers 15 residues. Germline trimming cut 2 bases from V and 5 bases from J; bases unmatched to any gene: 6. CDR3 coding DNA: TGTGCCAGCAGTTTATCGGGACAGGGTACGACTGAAGCTTTCTTT. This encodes CASSLSGQGTTEAFF.

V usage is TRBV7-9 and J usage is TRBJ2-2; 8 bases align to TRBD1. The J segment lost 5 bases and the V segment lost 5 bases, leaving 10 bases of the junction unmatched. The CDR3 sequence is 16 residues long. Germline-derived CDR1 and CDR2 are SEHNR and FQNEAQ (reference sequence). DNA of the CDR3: TGTGCCAGCAGCCAGGGAGACAGGGGTTTGACCGGGGAGCTGTTTTTT. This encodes CASSQGDRGLTGELFF.

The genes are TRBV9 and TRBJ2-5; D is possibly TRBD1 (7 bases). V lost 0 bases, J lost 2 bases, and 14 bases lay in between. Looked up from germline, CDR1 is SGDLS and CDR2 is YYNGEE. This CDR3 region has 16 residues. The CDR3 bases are TGTGCCAGCAGCGTAGCCCCTCAGGGGGGACAAGAGACCCAGTACTTC. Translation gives CASSVAPQGGQETQYF.

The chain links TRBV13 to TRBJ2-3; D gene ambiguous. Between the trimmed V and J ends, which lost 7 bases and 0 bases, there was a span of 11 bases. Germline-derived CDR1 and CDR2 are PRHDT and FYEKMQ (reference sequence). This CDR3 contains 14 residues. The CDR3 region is CASTLLASTDTQYF. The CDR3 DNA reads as TGTGCCAGCACCCTTTTGGCCAGCACAGATACGCAGTATTTT.

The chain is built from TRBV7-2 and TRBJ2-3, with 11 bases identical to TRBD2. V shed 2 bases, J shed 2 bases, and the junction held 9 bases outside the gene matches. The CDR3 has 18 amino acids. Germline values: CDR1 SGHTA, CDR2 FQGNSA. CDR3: CASSLTVAGGLFTDTQYF. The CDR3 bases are TGTGCCAGCAGCTTAACCGTAGCGGGGGGGCTCTTCACAGATACGCAGTATTTT.

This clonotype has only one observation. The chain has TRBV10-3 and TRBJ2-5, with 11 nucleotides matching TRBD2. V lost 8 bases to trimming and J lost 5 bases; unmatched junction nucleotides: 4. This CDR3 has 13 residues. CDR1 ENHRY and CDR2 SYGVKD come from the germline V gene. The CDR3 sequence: CAIAPSGRETQYF. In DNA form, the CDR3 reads TGTGCCATCGCGCCTAGCGGGAGGGAGACCCAGTACTTC.

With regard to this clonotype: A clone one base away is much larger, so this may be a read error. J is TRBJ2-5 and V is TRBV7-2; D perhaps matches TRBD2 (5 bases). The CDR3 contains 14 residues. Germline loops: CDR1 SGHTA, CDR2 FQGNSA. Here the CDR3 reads CSSSSTRSQETQYF. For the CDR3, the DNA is TGTTCCAGCAGCTCCACTAGGTCCCAAGAGACCCAGTACTTC.

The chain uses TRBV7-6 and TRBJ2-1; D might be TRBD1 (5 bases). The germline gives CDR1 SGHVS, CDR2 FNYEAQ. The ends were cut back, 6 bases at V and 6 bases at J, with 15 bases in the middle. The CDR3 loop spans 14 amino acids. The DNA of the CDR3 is TGTGCCAGCAGTCTCAGTAGGGGATCCAATGAGCAGTTCTTC. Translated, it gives CASSLSRGSNEQFF.

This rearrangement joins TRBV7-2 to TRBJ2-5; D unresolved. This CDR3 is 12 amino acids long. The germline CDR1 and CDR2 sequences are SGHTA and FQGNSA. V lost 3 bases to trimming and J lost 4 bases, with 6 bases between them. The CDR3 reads CASSFTPETQYF. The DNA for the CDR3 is TGTGCCAGCAGCTTTACGCCAGAGACCCAGTACTTC.

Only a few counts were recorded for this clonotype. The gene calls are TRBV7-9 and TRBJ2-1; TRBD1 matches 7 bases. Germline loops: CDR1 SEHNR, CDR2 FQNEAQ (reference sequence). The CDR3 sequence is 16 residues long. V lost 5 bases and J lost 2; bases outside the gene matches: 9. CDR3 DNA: TGTGCCAGCAGCCCCCCGGGACAGAGGACCTACAATGAGCAGTTCTTC. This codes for CASSPPGQRTYNEQFF.

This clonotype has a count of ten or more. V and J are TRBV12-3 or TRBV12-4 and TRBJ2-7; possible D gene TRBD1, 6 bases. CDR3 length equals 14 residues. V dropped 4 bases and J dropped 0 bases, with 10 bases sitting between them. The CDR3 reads CASSYTGYSYEQYF. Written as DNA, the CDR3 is TGTGCCAGCAGTTATACAGGGTACTCCTACGAGCAGTACTTC.

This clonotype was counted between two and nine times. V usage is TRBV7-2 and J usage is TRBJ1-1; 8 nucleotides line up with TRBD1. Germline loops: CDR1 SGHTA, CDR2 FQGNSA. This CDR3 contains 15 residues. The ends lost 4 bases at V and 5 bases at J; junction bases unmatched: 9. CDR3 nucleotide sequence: TGTGCCAGCAGCTCCGAGGACAGGGTGAGGACTGAAGCTTTCTTT. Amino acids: CASSSEDRVRTEAFF.

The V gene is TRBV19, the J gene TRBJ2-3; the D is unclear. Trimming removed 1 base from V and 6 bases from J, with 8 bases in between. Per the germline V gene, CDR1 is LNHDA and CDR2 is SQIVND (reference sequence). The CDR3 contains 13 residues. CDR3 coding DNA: TGTGCCAGTAGTATAGGCAACCGGGATACGCAGTATTTT. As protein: CASSIGNRDTQYF.

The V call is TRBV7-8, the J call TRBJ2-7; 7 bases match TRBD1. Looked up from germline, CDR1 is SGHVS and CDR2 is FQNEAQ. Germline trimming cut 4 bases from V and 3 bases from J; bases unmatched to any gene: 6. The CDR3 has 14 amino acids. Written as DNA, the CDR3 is TGTGCCAGCAGCTCCGGGACAGACCACTACGAGCAGTACTTC. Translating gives CASSSGTDHYEQYF.

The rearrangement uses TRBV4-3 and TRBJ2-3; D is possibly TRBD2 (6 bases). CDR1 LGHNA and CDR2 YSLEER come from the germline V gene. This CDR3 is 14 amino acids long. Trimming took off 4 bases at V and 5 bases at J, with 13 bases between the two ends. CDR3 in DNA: TGCGCCAGCAGCCTCCTAGCGAATCAAGATACGCAGTATTTT. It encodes CASSLLANQDTQYF.

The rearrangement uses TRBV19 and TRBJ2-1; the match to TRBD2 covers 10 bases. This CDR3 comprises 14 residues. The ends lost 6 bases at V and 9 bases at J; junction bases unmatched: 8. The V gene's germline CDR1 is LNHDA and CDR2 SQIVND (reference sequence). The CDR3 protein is CASRPAGGPSEQFF. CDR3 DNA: TGTGCCAGTAGGCCAGCGGGGGGGCCAAGTGAGCAGTTCTTC.

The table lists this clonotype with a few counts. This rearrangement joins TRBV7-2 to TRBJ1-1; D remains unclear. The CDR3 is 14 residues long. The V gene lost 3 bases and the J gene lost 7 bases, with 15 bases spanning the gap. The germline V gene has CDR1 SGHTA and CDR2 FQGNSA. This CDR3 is CASSFSGFSGEAFF. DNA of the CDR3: TGTGCCAGCAGCTTTTCGGGGTTCTCAGGTGAAGCTTTCTTT.

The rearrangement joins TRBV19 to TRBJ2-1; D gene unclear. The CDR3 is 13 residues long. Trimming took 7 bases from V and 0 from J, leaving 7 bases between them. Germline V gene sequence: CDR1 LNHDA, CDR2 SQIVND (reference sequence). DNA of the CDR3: TGTGCCAGTAAAGAAAGCTCCTACAATGAGCAGTTCTTC. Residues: CASKESSYNEQFF.